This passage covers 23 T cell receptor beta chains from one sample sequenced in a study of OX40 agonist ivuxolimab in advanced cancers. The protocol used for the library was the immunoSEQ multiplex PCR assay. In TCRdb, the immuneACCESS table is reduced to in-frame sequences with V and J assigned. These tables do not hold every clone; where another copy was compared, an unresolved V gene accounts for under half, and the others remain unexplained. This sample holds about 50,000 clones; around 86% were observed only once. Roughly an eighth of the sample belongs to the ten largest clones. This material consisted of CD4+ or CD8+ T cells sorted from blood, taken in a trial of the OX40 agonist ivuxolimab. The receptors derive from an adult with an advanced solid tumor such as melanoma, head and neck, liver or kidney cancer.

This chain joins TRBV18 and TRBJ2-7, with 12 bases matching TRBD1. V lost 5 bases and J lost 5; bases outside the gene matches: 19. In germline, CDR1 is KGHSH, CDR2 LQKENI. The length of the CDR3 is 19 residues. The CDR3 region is CASSSRDRGLEREKDEQYF. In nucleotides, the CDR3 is TGTGCCAGCTCATCCCGGGACAGGGGGCTGGAGCGGGAGAAGGACGAGCAGTACTTC.

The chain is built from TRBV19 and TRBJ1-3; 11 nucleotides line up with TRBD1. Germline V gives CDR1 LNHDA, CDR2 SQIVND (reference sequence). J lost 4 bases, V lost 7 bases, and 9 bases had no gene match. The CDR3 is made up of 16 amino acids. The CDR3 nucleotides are TGTGCCAGTACCGGGACAGGGGGTTGGAGAGGAAACACCATATATTTT. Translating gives CASTGTGGWRGNTIYF.

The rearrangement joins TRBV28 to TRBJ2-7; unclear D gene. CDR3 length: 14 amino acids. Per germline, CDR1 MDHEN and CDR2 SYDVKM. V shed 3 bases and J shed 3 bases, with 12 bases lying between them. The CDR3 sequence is CASSFSVGRYEQYF. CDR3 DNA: TGTGCCAGCAGTTTTTCGGTCGGGCGCTACGAGCAGTACTTC.

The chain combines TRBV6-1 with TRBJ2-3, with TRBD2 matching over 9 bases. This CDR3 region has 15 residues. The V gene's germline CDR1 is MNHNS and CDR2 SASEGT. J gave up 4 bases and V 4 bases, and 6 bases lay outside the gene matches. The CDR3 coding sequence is TGTGCCAGCAGTGGGCTAGCGGGATCCGCAGATACGCAGTATTTT. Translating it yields CASSGLAGSADTQYF.

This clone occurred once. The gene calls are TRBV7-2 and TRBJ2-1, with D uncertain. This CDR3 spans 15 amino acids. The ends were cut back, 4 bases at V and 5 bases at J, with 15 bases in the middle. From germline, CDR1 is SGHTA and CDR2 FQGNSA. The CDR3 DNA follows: TGTGCCAGCAGCTACAACACAAGGAGAGACAATGAGCAGTTCTTC. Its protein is CASSYNTRRDNEQFF. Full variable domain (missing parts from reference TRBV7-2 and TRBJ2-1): GAGVSQSPSNKVTEKGKDVELRCDPISGHTALYWYRQSLGQGLEFLIYFQGNSAPDKSGLPSDRFSAERTGGSVSTLTIQRTQQEDSAVYLCASSYNTRRDNEQFFGPGTRLTVL.

CDR3: CASQSGSTNTGELFF. The CDR3 nucleotides read TGTGCCAGCCAGTCAGGGAGCACAAACACCGGGGAGCTGTTTTTT. This chain links TRBV4-2 with TRBJ2-2; D might be TRBD1 or TRBD2, each matching 5 bases. There are 15 residues in the CDR3. The V and J ends lost 8 bases and 2 bases respectively, with 15 bases between them. Germline lookup yields CDR1 LGHNA and CDR2 YNFKEQ.

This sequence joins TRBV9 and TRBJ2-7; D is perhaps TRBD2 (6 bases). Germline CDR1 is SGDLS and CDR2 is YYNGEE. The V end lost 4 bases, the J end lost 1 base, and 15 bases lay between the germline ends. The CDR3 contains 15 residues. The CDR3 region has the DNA TGTGCCAGCAGCATGCAGCCGGGGGAGTCCTACGAGCAGTACTTC. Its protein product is CASSMQPGESYEQYF.

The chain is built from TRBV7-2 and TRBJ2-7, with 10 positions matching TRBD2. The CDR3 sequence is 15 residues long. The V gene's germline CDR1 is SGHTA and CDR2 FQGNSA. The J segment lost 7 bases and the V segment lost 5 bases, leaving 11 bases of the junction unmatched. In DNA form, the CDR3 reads TGTGCCAGCAGCCTAGTAGCGGGAGGCCCAGCAGAGCAGTACTTC. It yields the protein CASSLVAGGPAEQYF.

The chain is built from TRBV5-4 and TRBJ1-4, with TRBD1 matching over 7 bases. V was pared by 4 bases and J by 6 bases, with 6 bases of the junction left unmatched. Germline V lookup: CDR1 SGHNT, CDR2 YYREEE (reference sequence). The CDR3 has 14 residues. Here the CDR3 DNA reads TGTGCCAGCAGCCACCCCGGGACAGATGAAAAACTGTTTTTT. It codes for CASSHPGTDEKLFF.

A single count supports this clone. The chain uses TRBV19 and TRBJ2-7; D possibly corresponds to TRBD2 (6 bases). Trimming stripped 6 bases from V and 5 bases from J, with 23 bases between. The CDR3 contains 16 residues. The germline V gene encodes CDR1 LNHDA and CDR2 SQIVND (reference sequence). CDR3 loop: CASSASWGEPRNEQYF. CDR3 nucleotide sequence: TGTGCCAGTAGCGCCTCTTGGGGGGAGCCTAGGAACGAGCAGTACTTC.

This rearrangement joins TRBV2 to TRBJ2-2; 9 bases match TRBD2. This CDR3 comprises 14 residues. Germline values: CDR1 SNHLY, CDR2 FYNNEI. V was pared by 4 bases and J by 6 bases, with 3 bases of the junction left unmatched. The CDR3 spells CASSVQREAGELFF. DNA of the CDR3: TGTGCCAGCAGTGTACAGCGGGAGGCCGGGGAGCTGTTTTTT.

The CDR3 region has the DNA TGTGCCAGCAGCTTGGCTCGGTTCGTCAACAATGAGCAGTTCTTC. Its translation is CASSLARFVNNEQFF. J is TRBJ2-1 and V is TRBV5-8; no clear D. This CDR3 has 15 residues. The germline V and J ends were trimmed by 0 bases and 5 bases, with 12 bases remaining between them. Germline V gene data show CDR1 as SGHTS and CDR2 as YDEGEE.

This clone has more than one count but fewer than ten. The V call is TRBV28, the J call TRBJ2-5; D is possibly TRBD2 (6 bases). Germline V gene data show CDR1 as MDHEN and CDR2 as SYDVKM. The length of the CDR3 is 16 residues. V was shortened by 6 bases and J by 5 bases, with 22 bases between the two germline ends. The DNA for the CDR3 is TGTGCCAGCAGCCCAAGTCAACTAGCTGCCTTGGAGACCCAGTACTTC. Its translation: CASSPSQLAALETQYF. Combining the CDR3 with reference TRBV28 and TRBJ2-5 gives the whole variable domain DVKVTQSSRYLVKRTGEKVFLECVQDMDHENMFWYRQDPGLGLRLIYFSYDVKMKEKGDIPEGYSVSREKKERFSLILESASTNQTSMYLCASSPSQLAALETQYFGPGTRLLVL.

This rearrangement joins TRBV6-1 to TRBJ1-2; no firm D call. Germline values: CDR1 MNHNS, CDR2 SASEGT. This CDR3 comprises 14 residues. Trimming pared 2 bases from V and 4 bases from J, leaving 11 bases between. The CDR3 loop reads CASSERASLYGYTF. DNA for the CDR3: TGTGCCAGCAGTGAAAGGGCTAGCCTCTATGGCTACACCTTC.

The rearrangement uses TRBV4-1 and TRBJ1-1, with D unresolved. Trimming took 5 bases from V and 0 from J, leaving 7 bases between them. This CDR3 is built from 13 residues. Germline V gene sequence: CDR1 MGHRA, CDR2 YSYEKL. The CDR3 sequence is CASSVAVNTEAFF. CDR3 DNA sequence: TGCGCCAGCAGCGTAGCAGTGAACACTGAAGCTTTCTTT.

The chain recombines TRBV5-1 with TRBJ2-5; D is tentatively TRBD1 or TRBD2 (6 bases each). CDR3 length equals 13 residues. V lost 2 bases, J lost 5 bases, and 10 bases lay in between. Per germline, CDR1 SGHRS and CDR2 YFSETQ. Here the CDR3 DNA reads TGCGCCAGCAGCTTAGGGGGGAAGGAGACCCAGTACTTC. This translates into CASSLGGKETQYF. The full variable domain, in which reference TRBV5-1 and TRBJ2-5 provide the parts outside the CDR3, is KAGVTQTPRYLIKTRGQQVTLSCSPISGHRSVSWYQQTPGQGLQFLFEYFSETQRNKGNFPGRFSGRQFSNSRSEMNVSTLELGDSALYLCASSLGGKETQYFGPGTRLLVL.

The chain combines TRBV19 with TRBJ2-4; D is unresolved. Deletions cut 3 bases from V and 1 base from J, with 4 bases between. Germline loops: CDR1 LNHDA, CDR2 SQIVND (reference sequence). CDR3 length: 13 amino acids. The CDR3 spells CASSISAKNIQYF. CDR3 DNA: TGTGCCAGTAGTATTTCGGCCAAAAACATTCAGTACTTC.

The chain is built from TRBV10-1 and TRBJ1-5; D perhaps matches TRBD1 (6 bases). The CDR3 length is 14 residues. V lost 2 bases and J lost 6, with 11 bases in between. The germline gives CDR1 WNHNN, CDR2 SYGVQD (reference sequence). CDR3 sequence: CASSEAGVRQPQHF. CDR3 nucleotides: TGCGCCAGCAGTGAGGCAGGGGTCCGTCAGCCCCAGCATTTT.

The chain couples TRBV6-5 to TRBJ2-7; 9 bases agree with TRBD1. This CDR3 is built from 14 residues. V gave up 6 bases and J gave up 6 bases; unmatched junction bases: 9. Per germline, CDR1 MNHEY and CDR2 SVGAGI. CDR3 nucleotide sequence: TGTGCCAGCAGGGCCGGGACAGGGCGATCCGAGCAGTACTTC. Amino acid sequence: CASRAGTGRSEQYF.

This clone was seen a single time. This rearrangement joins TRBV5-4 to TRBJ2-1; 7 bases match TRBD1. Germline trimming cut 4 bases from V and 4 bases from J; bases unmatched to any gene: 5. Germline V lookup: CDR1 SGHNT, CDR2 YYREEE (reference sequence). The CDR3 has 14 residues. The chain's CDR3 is CASSPTTGYNEQFF. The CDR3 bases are TGTGCCAGCAGCCCGACGACAGGGTACAATGAGCAGTTCTTC.

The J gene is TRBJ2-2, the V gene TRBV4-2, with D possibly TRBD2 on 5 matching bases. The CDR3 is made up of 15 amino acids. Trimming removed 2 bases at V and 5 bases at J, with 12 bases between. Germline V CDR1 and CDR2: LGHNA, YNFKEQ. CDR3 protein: CASSQTEGGTGELFF. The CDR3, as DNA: TGTGCCAGCAGCCAAACTGAGGGTGGAACCGGGGAGCTGTTTTTT.

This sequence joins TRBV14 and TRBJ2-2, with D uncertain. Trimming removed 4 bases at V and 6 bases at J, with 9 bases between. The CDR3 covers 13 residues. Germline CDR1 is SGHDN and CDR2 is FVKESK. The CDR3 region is CASSPQSPGELFF. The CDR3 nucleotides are TGTGCCAGCAGCCCCCAAAGCCCCGGGGAGCTGTTTTTT.

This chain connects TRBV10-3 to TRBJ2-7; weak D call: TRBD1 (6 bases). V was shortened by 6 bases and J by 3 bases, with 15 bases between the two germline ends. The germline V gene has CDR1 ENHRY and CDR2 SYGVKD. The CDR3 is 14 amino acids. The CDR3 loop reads CAISKDSSDYEQYF. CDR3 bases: TGTGCCATCAGCAAGGACAGTTCGGACTACGAGCAGTACTTC.